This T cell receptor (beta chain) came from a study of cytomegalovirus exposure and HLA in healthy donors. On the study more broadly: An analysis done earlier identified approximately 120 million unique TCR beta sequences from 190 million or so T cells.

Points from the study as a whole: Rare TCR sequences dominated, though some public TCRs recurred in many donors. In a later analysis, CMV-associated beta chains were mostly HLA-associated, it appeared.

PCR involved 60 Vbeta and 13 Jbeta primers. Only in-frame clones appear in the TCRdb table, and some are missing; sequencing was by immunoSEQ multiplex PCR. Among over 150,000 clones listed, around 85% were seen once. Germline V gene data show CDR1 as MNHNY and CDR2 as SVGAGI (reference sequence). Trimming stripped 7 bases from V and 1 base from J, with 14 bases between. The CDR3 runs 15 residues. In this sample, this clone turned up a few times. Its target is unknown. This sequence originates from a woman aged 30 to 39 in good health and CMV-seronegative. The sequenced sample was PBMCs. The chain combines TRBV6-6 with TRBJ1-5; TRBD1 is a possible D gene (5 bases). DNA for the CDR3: TGTGCCAGCACCAATCTGGGGCCGAGCAATCAGCCCCAGCATTTT. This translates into CASTNLGPSNQPQHF.